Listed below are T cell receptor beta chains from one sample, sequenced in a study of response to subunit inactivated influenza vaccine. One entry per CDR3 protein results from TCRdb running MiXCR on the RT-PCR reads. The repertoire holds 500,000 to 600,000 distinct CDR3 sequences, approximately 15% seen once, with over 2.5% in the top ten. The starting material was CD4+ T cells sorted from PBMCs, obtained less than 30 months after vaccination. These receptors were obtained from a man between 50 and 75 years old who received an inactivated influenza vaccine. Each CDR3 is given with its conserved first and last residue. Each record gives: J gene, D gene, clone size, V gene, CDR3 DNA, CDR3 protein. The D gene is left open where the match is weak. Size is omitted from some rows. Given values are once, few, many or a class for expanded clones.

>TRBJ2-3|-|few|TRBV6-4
TGTGCCAGCAGTGGACAAAGGGCAGATACGCAGTATTTT
CASSGQRADTQYF
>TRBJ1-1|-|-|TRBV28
TGTGCCACCATAGACAGACCCGGGGGCACTGAAGCTTTCTTT
CATIDRPGGTEAFF
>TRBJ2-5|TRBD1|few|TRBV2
TGTGCCAGCGGAAAACAGGGGAGAGAGACCCAGTACTTC
CASGKQGRETQYF
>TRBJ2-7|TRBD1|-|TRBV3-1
TGTGCCAGCAGCCAAGCCAGGCTTGCAGGACAGGGGCATTACGAGCAGTACTTC
CASSQARLAGQGHYEQYF
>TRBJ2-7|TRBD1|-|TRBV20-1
TGCAGTGCTAGAGATCTGGACAGGGATCTAGGCGAGCAGTACTTC
CSARDLDRDLGEQYF
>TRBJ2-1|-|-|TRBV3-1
TGTGCCAGCACCACATCTAGGGCGAGCTCCTACAATGAGCAGTTCTTC
CASTTSRASSYNEQFF
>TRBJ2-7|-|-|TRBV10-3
TGTGCCTCAAACCCGGGTGAAGCTTACGAGCAGTACTTC
CASNPGEAYEQYF
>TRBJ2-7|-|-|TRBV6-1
TGTGCCAGCAGTGAGACGTTCTTCTACGAGCAGTACTTC
CASSETFFYEQYF
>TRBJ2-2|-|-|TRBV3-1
TGTGCCAGCAGCCACTTAGGACTCACCGGGGAGCTGTTTTTT
CASSHLGLTGELFF
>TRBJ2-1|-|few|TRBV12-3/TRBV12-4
TGTGCCAGCAGTTTAGGCAGGGTAAAAAATGAGCAGTTCTTC
CASSLGRVKNEQFF
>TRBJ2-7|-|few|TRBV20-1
TGCAGTGCTAGAAGGGCGGAGGCCTCCTACGAGCAGTACTTC
CSARRAEASYEQYF
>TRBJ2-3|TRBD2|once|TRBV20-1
TGCAGTGCCAGAGTCGCTAGCGGGAGAACAGATACGCAGTATTTT
CSARVASGRTDTQYF
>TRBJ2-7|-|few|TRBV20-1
TGCAGTGCTCGCGGTCCAGTCCGCGTCTACGAGCAGTACTTC
CSARGPVRVYEQYF
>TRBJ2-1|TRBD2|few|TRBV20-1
TGCAGTGCTATTTCGGGAGGCCCTTCAGGGGAGCAGTTCTTC
CSAISGGPSGEQFF
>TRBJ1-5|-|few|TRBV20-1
TGCAGTGCGACCCGAAGGGGGGGAGGTCAGCCCCAGCATTTT
CSATRRGGGQPQHF
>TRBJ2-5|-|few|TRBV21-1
TGTGCCAGCAGCAGTCTGAAAACTAGCGCGGCGGATCAACAAGAGACCCAGTACTTC
CASSSLKTSAADQQETQYF
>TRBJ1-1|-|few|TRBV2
TGTGCCAGCAGTTGGGGCAGACCGAACACTGAAGCTTTCTTT
CASSWGRPNTEAFF
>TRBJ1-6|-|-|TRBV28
TGTGCCAGCAGTCCCGACAGTTCGCGTAATTCACCCCTCCACTTT
CASSPDSSRNSPLHF
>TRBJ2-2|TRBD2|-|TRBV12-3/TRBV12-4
TGTGCCAGCACACCCGGGACTAGCGGGGCGAGGACCGGGGAGCTGTTTTTT
CASTPGTSGARTGELFF
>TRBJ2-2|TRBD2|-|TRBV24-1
TGTGCCACCAGTGACCGACTAGCGGGAGGGCCGCGGGAGCTGTTTTTT
CATSDRLAGGPRELFF
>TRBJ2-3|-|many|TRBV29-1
TGCAGCGTTGAATCGGGGGGCACAGATACGCAGTATTTT
CSVESGGTDTQYF
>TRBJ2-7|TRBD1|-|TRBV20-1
TGCAGCGCTAAGAGGCCGGGACAGGGAGGCGAGCAGTACTTC
CSAKRPGQGGEQYF
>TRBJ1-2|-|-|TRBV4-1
TGCGCCAGCAGCCAAGATCGGAGGACCGGCCTTGGCTACACCTTC
CASSQDRRTGLGYTF
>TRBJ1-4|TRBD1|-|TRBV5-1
TGCGCCAGCAGCTTGAGCAGGGGGCAGAATGAAAAACTGTTTTTT
CASSLSRGQNEKLFF
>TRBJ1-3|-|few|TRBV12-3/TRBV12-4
TGTGCCAGCAGTTCAGGGTTAACGCGGGGAAACACCATATATTTT
CASSSGLTRGNTIYF
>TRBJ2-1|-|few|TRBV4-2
TGTGCCAGCAGCCAAGAAAGTGCTCGCTACAATGAGCAGTTCTTC
CASSQESARYNEQFF
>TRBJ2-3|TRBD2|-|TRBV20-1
TGCAGTGCTAGAGATTCGGCGGGAGGGGCAGATACGCAGTATTTT
CSARDSAGGADTQYF
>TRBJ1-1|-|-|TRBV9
TGTGCCAGCAGCCCCACCCCCACGGCTCGCGAAGCTTTCTTT
CASSPTPTAREAFF
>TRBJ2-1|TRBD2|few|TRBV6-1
TGTGCCAGCAGCGCAAGCGGGGGGACATACAATGAGCAGTTCTTC
CASSASGGTYNEQFF
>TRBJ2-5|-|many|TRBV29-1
TGCAGCACATGGGGTAGGAGAGAGACCCAGTACTTC
CSTWGRRETQYF
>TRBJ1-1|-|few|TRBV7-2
TGTGCCAGCAGCCGAGGGGGGGGCCACACTGAAGCTTTCTTT
CASSRGGGHTEAFF
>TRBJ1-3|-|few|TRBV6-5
TGTGCCAGCAGTTACGGAGTCTCTGGAAACACCATATATTTT
CASSYGVSGNTIYF
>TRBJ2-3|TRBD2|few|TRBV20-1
TGCAGTGCTAGAGCCCTAGCGGGAGGGCCCGGCACAGATACGCAGTATTTT
CSARALAGGPGTDTQYF
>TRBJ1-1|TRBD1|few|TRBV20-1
TGCAGTGCTAGCAGACAGGGGATGAACACTGAAGCTTTCTTT
CSASRQGMNTEAFF
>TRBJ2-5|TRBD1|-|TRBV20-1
TGCAGTGCTAGAAAAGGGACAGGGCGAGAGACCCAGTACTTC
CSARKGTGRETQYF
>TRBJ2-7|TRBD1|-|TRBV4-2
TGTGCCAGCAGCCAGCGCGGACAGGGGGCGAACGAGCAGTACTTC
CASSQRGQGANEQYF
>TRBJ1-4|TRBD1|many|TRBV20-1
TGCAGTGCTAGAGCCCCCGGGACAGAAAATGAAAAACTGTTTTTT
CSARAPGTENEKLFF
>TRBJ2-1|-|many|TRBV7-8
TGTGCCAGCAGCACCGGGACACACCCCACCAATGAGCAGTTCTTC
CASSTGTHPTNEQFF
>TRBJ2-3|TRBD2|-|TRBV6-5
TGTGCCAGCAGTTACGGACGACTAGCGGGAGGAACAGATACGCAGTATTTT
CASSYGRLAGGTDTQYF
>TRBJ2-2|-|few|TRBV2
TGTGCCAGCACCCAGGGACCCACCGGGGAGCTGTTTTTT
CASTQGPTGELFF
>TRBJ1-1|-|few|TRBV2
TGTGCCAGCAGTATTAACAGGCAATGGGGCACTGAAGCTTTCTTT
CASSINRQWGTEAFF
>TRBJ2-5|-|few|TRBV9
TGTGCCAGCAGCGTAGCACCAACCGGGAACCAAGAGACCCAGTACTTC
CASSVAPTGNQETQYF
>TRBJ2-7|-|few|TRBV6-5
TGTGCCAGCAGTTACCAGAGGACAGGAGGGGAGCAGTACTTC
CASSYQRTGGEQYF
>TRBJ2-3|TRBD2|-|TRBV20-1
TGCAGTGCTACACCCAAGAGGCTTGCGGGAGGTTCGGAAGATACGCAGTATTTT
CSATPKRLAGGSEDTQYF
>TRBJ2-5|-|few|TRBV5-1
TGCGCCAGCAGCTTTACCGGGAGAAGTGGGGAGACCCAGTACTTC
CASSFTGRSGETQYF
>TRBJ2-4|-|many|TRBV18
TGTGCCAGCGCCCCCCCGCAGGGAAGCAAAAACATTCAGTACTTC
CASAPPQGSKNIQYF
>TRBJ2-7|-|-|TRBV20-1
TGCAGTGCTAGCGCTCCGACTAGCTCCTACGAGCAGTACTTC
CSASAPTSSYEQYF
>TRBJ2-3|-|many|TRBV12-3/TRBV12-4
TGTGCCAGCAGTTCTGAGGGGGGGAGCACAGATACGCAGTATTTT
CASSSEGGSTDTQYF
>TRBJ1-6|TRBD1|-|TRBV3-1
TGTGCCAGCAGCACGGGACAGACACCCCTCCACTTT
CASSTGQTPLHF
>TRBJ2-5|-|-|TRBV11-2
TGTGCCAGCACCCTTGACAGGCCGGAGACCCAGTACTTC
CASTLDRPETQYF
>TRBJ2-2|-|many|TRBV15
TGTGCCACCAGACGACAGTCGAACACCGGGGAGCTGTTTTTT
CATRRQSNTGELFF
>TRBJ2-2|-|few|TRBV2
TGTGCCAGCACAAAGATTGACAGCCCGAACACCGGGGAGCTGTTTTTT
CASTKIDSPNTGELFF
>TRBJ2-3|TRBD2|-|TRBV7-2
TGTGCCAGCAGCTTAGGAATTCGGCGGGAGGACGCGAATACGCAGTATTTT
CASSLGIRREDANTQYF
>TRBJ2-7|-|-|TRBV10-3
TGTGCCATCAGTGAGTCGACCGGCGAGCAGTACTTC
CAISESTGEQYF
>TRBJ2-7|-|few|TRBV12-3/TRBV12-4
TGTGCCAGCAGTCGAAGGAACGGAGCCTACGAGCAGTACTTC
CASSRRNGAYEQYF
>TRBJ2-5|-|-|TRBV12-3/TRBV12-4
TGTGCCAGCAGTGGTCGGGACTCGACACAAGAGACCCAGTACTTC
CASSGRDSTQETQYF
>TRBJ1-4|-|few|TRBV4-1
TGCGCCAGCAGCCGAACCGGGACCAGTAATGAAAAACTGTTTTTT
CASSRTGTSNEKLFF
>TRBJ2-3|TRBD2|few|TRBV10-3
TGTGCCATCAGGCCCGGGACTAGCGGGACGTACTTAGATACGCAGTATTTT
CAIRPGTSGTYLDTQYF
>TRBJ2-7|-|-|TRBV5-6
TGTGCCAGGGCCCCAGGAGTCAGCGACTACGAGCAGTACTTC
CARAPGVSDYEQYF
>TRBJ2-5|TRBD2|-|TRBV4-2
TGTGCCAGCAGCCAAGTGGGGACTAGCGGGACCCAGTACTTC
CASSQVGTSGTQYF